The 26 T cell receptor beta chains given below trace back to one sample, sequenced in a study of cytomegalovirus exposure and HLA in healthy donors. Libraries were prepared by immunoSEQ multiplex PCR; TCRdb keeps only in-frame clonotypes and omits some of them. The table lists fewer than 250,000 clones, around four fifths of them singletons. Input material: PBMCs. These receptors all come from a woman aged 25 to 39 in good health and CMV-seropositive.

This clone has a handful of counts. This chain uses TRBV27 with TRBJ1-1; 7 bases fit TRBD1. CDR1 and CDR2 (germline): MNHEY, SMNVEV (reference sequence). This CDR3 has 13 residues. Germline trimming cut 8 bases from V and 1 base from J; bases unmatched to any gene: 4. CDR3 protein: CASSRGSNTEAFF. In DNA, the CDR3 is TGTGCCAGCTCCAGGGGGTCGAACACTGAAGCTTTCTTT.

Only one count was recorded for this clone. The rearrangement uses TRBV27 and TRBJ1-2; D is ambiguous. This CDR3 spans 15 amino acids. Germline assignment: CDR1 MNHEY and CDR2 SMNVEV (reference sequence). V was shortened by 2 bases and J by 6 bases, with 16 bases between the two germline ends. The CDR3 sequence is CASSLKWTSPDGYTF. The DNA of the CDR3 is TGTGCCAGCAGTTTAAAGTGGACGTCGCCAGATGGCTACACCTTC.

The CDR3 sequence is CASSSAGNTEAFF. The CDR3 DNA is TGTGCCAGCAGTTCCGCCGGGAACACTGAAGCTTTCTTT. V usage is TRBV27 and J usage is TRBJ1-1; D unresolved. The CDR3 has 13 residues. Germline V gene sequence: CDR1 MNHEY, CDR2 SMNVEV (reference sequence). Trimming took 4 bases from V and 1 from J, leaving 7 bases between them.

The rearrangement links TRBV5-4 to TRBJ1-1, with 7 nucleotides matching TRBD1. The CDR3 contains 17 residues. J lost 1 base, V lost 1 base, and 10 bases had no gene match. Germline V gives CDR1 SGHNT, CDR2 YYREEE (reference sequence). In DNA, the CDR3 is TGTGCCAGCAGCTTGATAGGAGGGGGCGCGGGGAACACTGAAGCTTTCTTT. This gives the protein CASSLIGGGAGNTEAFF.

V is TRBV4-3 and J is TRBJ2-7; TRBD1 might be the D (6 bases). The V gene lost 0 bases and the J gene lost 2 bases, with 14 bases spanning the gap. Germline CDR1 is LGHNA and CDR2 is YSLEER. This CDR3 contains 16 residues. The CDR3 DNA reads as TGCGCCAGCAGCCAAGATTACCTACAGGGCACCTACGAGCAGTACTTC. Protein product: CASSQDYLQGTYEQYF.

The chain's CDR3 is CASSPRGLGYTF. The CDR3 nucleotides are TGTGCCAGCAGTCCAAGGGGGCTTGGCTACACCTTC. V gene TRBV6-5 combines with J gene TRBJ1-2; 7 bases are shared with TRBD1. Germline-derived CDR1 and CDR2 are MNHEY and SVGAGI. J lost 7 bases, V lost 5 bases, and 4 bases had no gene match. This CDR3 has 12 amino acids.

The chain joins TRBV6-1 to TRBJ1-5; 7 bases agree with TRBD1. The CDR3 runs 14 residues. The junction had 3 bases not matched to a gene; V was cut back by 4 bases and J by 3 bases. Germline V CDR1 and CDR2: MNHNS, SASEGT. The CDR3 protein is CASSADRVNQPQHF. The CDR3 nucleotides read TGTGCCAGCAGTGCCGACAGGGTCAATCAGCCCCAGCATTTT.

The chain carries TRBV6-1 and TRBJ2-7; the D gene could be TRBD1 or TRBD2 (6 bases each). Germline assignment: CDR1 MNHNS and CDR2 SASEGT. The V end was cut by 0 bases, the J end by 3 bases, with 9 bases between. The length of the CDR3 is 14 residues. The chain's CDR3 is CASSEAGGLYEQYF. The CDR3 bases are TGTGCCAGCAGTGAAGCTGGGGGGCTCTACGAGCAGTACTTC.

The chain carries TRBV4-3 and TRBJ1-2; D gene uncertain. The CDR3 sequence is 14 residues long. The ends were cut back, 1 base at V and 0 bases at J, with 6 bases in the middle. Germline lookup yields CDR1 LGHNA and CDR2 YSLEER. In nucleotides, the CDR3 is TGCGCCAGCAGCCAAGCACTTGCTAACTATGGCTACACCTTC. It encodes CASSQALANYGYTF.

This chain links TRBV7-2 with TRBJ2-1, with 12 bases aligning to TRBD2. Germline V lookup: CDR1 SGHTA, CDR2 FQGNSA. CDR3 length: 16 residues. J was trimmed by 8 bases and V by 5 bases; bases with no gene match: 10. CDR3 DNA: TGTGCCAGCAGCCTACTAGCGGGAGGTTTGAAGGATGAGCAGTTCTTC. Translation gives CASSLLAGGLKDEQFF.

This chain links TRBV15 with TRBJ2-1; D is unresolved. Germline V gene sequence: CDR1 LNHNV, CDR2 YYDKDF (reference sequence). The V gene lost 5 bases and the J gene lost 6 bases, with 17 bases spanning the gap. CDR3 length: 15 residues. CDR3 coding DNA: TGTGCCACCAGCTATTTCAGCGCCGGCGTCAATGAGCAGTTCTTC. Its protein product is CATSYFSAGVNEQFF.

The J gene is TRBJ1-2, the V gene TRBV30; the D is unclear. Per the germline V gene, CDR1 is GTSNPN and CDR2 is SVGIG (reference sequence). Trimming removed 0 bases at V and 8 bases at J, with 10 bases between. CDR3 size: 12 residues. The CDR3 protein is CAWSVSRTGYTF. The DNA of the CDR3 is TGTGCCTGGAGTGTATCGCGCACGGGCTACACCTTC.

This chain connects TRBV10-3 to TRBJ2-7; TRBD2 matches 8 bases. This CDR3 has 15 residues. Trimming at V came to 0 bases and at J to 7 bases, leaving 8 bases not matched to a gene. Looked up from germline, CDR1 is ENHRY and CDR2 is SYGVKD. Here the CDR3 DNA reads TGTGCCATCAGTGAGTCGAATAGCGGGAAGTGGGAGCAGTACTTC. Encoded protein: CAISESNSGKWEQYF.

The genes are TRBV4-1 and TRBJ1-2; 10 bases are a match to TRBD1. V gave up 3 bases and J gave up 6 bases; unmatched junction bases: 4. CDR3 length equals 14 residues. From germline, CDR1 is MGHRA and CDR2 YSYEKL. CDR3 sequence (DNA): TGCGCCAGCAGCCAGTCGACAGGGGGCCATGGCTACACCTTC. This codes for CASSQSTGGHGYTF.

This chain links TRBV2 with TRBJ1-1; D remains ambiguous. CDR3 length: 15 residues. Germline values: CDR1 SNHLY, CDR2 FYNNEI. V was clipped by 5 bases and J by 4 bases, with 17 bases between them. In DNA form, the CDR3 reads TGTGCCAGCAGTAAACGGGAACTCCCACCCACTGAAGCTTTCTTT. As protein: CASSKRELPPTEAFF.

Comment on this clone: A junction end diverges from the germline sequence, so it may reflect a read error. The V and J genes are TRBV5-1 and TRBJ2-1, with D tentatively TRBD1 or TRBD2 (5 bases each). This CDR3 has 15 residues. Germline CDR1 is SGHRS and CDR2 is YFSETQ. The CDR3 reads CASSSDPGPSPERFF. For the CDR3, the DNA is TGCGCCAGCAGCTCGGATCCGGGACCATCGCCGGAGCGGTTCTTC. The variable domain in full, with the rest retrieved from reference TRBV5-1 and TRBJ2-1, is KAGVTQTPRYLIKTRGQQVTLSCSPISGHRSVSWYQQTPGQGLQFLFEYFSETQRNKGNFPGRFSGRQFSNSRSEMNVSTLELGDSALYLCASSSDPGPSPERFFGPGTRLTVL.

This clone was found once. The chain links TRBV4-1 to TRBJ1-2, with a weak D call TRBD1 (6 bases). The CDR3 spans 15 residues. The germline V gene has CDR1 MGHRA and CDR2 YSYEKL. V lost 0 bases and J 8 bases, leaving 16 bases between the germline ends. The CDR3 region has the DNA TGCGCCAGCAGCCAAGATCCTTGGGGGGCGCAGGGCTACACCTTC. It translates to CASSQDPWGAQGYTF.

The chain couples TRBV30 to TRBJ1-5; 8 positions agree with TRBD1. Germline V gene data show CDR1 as GTSNPN and CDR2 as SVGIG (reference sequence). J was trimmed by 5 bases and V by 2 bases; bases with no gene match: 2. This CDR3 comprises 13 residues. The CDR3 coding sequence is TGTGCCTGGAGTATGACAGGGGATCAGCCCCAGCATTTT. Amino acid sequence: CAWSMTGDQPQHF.

The chain employs TRBV9 and TRBJ2-2; D perhaps matches TRBD1 (6 bases). Between the trimmed V and J ends, which lost 0 bases and 4 bases, there was a span of 13 bases. Germline CDR1 reads SGDLS; CDR2 reads YYNGEE. The CDR3 extends over 16 amino acids. In DNA, the CDR3 is TGTGCCAGCAGCGTAGGAGGGGGTAAGAGCACCGGGGAGCTGTTTTTT. Its protein is CASSVGGGKSTGELFF. Supplemented by reference TRBV9 and TRBJ2-2, the full variable domain reads DSGVTQTPKHLITATGQRVTLRCSPRSGDLSVYWYQQSLDQGLQFLIQYYNGEERAKGNILERFSAQQFPDLHSELNLSSLELGDSALYFCASSVGGGKSTGELFFGEGSRLTVL.

The chain links TRBV30 to TRBJ1-2; D is unclear. Germline loops: CDR1 GTSNPN, CDR2 SVGIG (reference sequence). The V and J ends lost 1 base and 10 bases respectively, with 10 bases between them. The CDR3 loop spans 11 amino acids. CDR3 coding DNA: TGTGCCTGGAGTGGCCCCAATGACTACACCTTC. This encodes CAWSGPNDYTF.

This clone was observed once. A read error may produce the germline difference seen at one junction end. The chain joins TRBV29-1 to TRBJ2-7, with 8 bases lining up with TRBD1. In germline, CDR1 is SQVTM, CDR2 ANQGSEA. The CDR3 covers 13 residues. CDR3 sequence reads: CSVEGQGLYEQYF. Written as DNA, the CDR3 is TGCAGCGTGGAAGGACAGGGACTCTACGAGCAGTACTTC.

V and J are TRBV18 and TRBJ1-2; D might be TRBD1 (5 bases). The CDR3 is 15 residues long. The germline gives CDR1 KGHSH, CDR2 LQKENI. The ends were cut back, 3 bases at V and 4 bases at J, with 15 bases in the middle. CDR3 loop: CASSPERGSAYGYTF. In nucleotides, the CDR3 is TGTGCCAGCTCACCCGAACGGGGGTCTGCCTATGGCTACACCTTC.

This clone was seen only a few times. J is TRBJ1-2 and V is TRBV9; TRBD1 matches 8 bases. Germline V gene data show CDR1 as SGDLS and CDR2 as YYNGEE. This CDR3 contains 15 residues. V lost 4 bases and J lost 7; bases outside the gene matches: 12. DNA for the CDR3: TGTGCCAGCAGCTCCAGTACAGGGGGAGCTGGTGGCTACACCTTC. It encodes CASSSSTGGAGGYTF.

The chain links TRBV4-2 to TRBJ1-1, with unresolved D. This CDR3 is built from 14 residues. The germline CDR1 and CDR2 sequences are LGHNA and YNFKEQ. V lost 0 bases, J lost 5 bases, and 10 bases lay in between. The CDR3: CASSQETQWTEAFF. The CDR3 coding sequence is TGTGCCAGCAGCCAAGAAACTCAATGGACTGAAGCTTTCTTT.

The chain uses TRBV2 and TRBJ1-4, with D tentatively TRBD1 (6 bases). The CDR3 has 14 amino acids. Germline V gives CDR1 SNHLY, CDR2 FYNNEI. V shed 3 bases and J shed 3 bases, with 8 bases lying between them. The CDR3 nucleotides are TGTGCCAGCAGTGAGGGGGCGGCTAATGAAAAACTGTTTTTT. Protein sequence: CASSEGAANEKLFF.

The chain recombines TRBV7-8 with TRBJ1-1; no reliable D call. The V gene lost 0 bases and the J gene lost 6 bases, with 11 bases spanning the gap. The CDR3 is 14 residues long. Germline V gives CDR1 SGHVS, CDR2 FQNEAQ. CDR3 bases: TGTGCCAGCAGCTTAGCTCGGCCGCGGTCTGAAGCTTTCTTT. Protein product: CASSLARPRSEAFF.